This is a list of T cell receptor beta chains from one sample in a study of control samples from healthy donors and cancer patients. Assay used: immunoSEQ multiplex PCR; TCRdb lists only in-frame clones, some missing. The data hold around 130,000 clones, with roughly 91% observed a single time. Sequenced input: PBMCs. These receptors were taken from a man aged 45-60 years with head and neck cancer. Both conserved end residues are part of each CDR3. D genes are given only for firm matches. Some rows mark clone size as missing; the rest say once, few, many or name a class of expanded clone.

cdr3_aa	cdr3_nt	clone_size	v_call	j_call	d_call
CASSLLLTDTQYF	TGTGCCAGCAGCTTACTCCTCACAGATACGCAGTATTTT	-	TRBV7-7	TRBJ2-3	-
CASSPGQGVRTEAFF	TGTGCCAGCAGCCCGGGACAGGGGGTGAGGACTGAAGCTTTCTTT	-	TRBV6-5	TRBJ1-1	TRBD1
CASSFGQEETQYF	TGTGCCAGCAGCTTCGGACAGGAAGAGACCCAGTACTTC	-	TRBV28	TRBJ2-5	TRBD1
CASSFPGGDYGYTF	TGTGCCAGCAGCTTCCCCGGGGGGGACTATGGCTACACCTTC	-	TRBV7-2	TRBJ1-2	-
CASSLYGTGGGDTQYF	TGTGCCAGCAGCTTATACGGGACAGGGGGGGGAGATACGCAGTATTTT	-	TRBV7-6	TRBJ2-3	TRBD1
CASSFGRGDYGYTF	TGTGCCAGCAGTTTTGGAAGGGGTGACTATGGCTACACCTTC	once	TRBV6-2/TRBV6-3	TRBJ1-2	-
CASSLGQGGLNTEAFF	TGCGCCAGCAGCTTGGGACAGGGGGGCTTGAACACTGAAGCTTTCTTT	-	TRBV5-1	TRBJ1-1	TRBD1
CAISDRGLYEQYF	TGTGCCATCAGTGACAGGGGCCTCTACGAGCAGTACTTC	-	TRBV10-3	TRBJ2-7	-
CASSPGTAREFF	TGTGCCAGCAGCCCCGGGACAGCAAGGGAGTTCTTC	-	TRBV5-6	TRBJ2-1	TRBD1
CASSPGGGAIEKLFF	TGTGCCAGCAGCCCGGGCGGGGGAGCAATTGAAAAACTGTTTTTT	-	TRBV7-9	TRBJ1-4	-
CASSPGLAGGPETQYF	TGTGCCAGCAGTCCGGGACTAGCGGGGGGCCCGGAGACCCAGTACTTC	-	TRBV6-6	TRBJ2-5	TRBD2
CASSVAAGGAETQYF	TGTGCCAGCAGCGTAGCAGCCGGGGGCGCAGAGACCCAGTACTTC	-	TRBV9	TRBJ2-5	-
CSVEDPTGWNEQYF	TGCAGCGTTGAAGATCCGACAGGGTGGAACGAGCAGTACTTC	few	TRBV29-1	TRBJ2-7	TRBD1
CASSQSGGASSDTQYF	TGTGCCAGCAGCCAAAGCGGGGGGGCCAGTTCAGATACGCAGTATTTT	-	TRBV14	TRBJ2-3	TRBD2
CASSYAQLQETQYF	TGTGCCAGCAGTTATGCGCAGCTCCAAGAGACCCAGTACTTC	once	TRBV6-6	TRBJ2-5	-
CASSTGRTRNSPLHF	TGTGCCAGCAGCACGGGACGTACTCGGAATTCACCCCTCCACTTT	-	TRBV5-5	TRBJ1-6	-
CASSQITSEDRYNEQFF	TGTGCCAGCAGCCAAATAACTAGCGAAGACCGTTACAATGAGCAGTTCTTC	-	TRBV3-1/TRBV3-2	TRBJ2-1	TRBD2
CASSQNRGDGYTF	TGTGCCAGCAGCCAAAACCGGGGGGATGGCTACACCTTC	once	TRBV3-1/TRBV3-2	TRBJ1-2	-